This TCR beta chain was sequenced in a study of T cells in narcolepsy. Looking at the study overall: Patients with NT1 or NT2 and healthy control donors were enrolled.

On this clone itself: The antigen is undetermined.

This table comes from immunoSEQ multiplex PCR, and its TCRdb copy is limited to in-frame clones, with some not included. This table holds around 30,000 clones, around 78% found once. Overall study findings and caveats: Comparing one patient's CSF and blood CD4+ clonotypes highlighted HCRT- and TRIB2-specific autoreactive clonotypes.

V gave up 4 bases and J gave up 6 bases; unmatched junction bases: 3. Per the germline V gene, CDR1 is SGHRS and CDR2 is YFSETQ. The CDR3 covers 14 residues. Specimen: CD45RA- memory CD4+ T cells from PBMCs. The sequence came from a human donor with narcolepsy. The chain joins TRBV5-1 to TRBJ1-6; 8 bases match TRBD1. CDR3 in DNA: TGCGCCAGCAGCCGAGGACAGGGTAATTCACCCCTCCACTTT. This encodes CASSRGQGNSPLHF.